This entry features one T cell receptor (beta chain) sequence. The data were obtained in a study of T cell changes during pregnancy in multiple sclerosis. The germline gives CDR1 LNHDA, CDR2 SQIVND (reference sequence). With 1 base removed from V and 6 bases from J, the gap between germline ends came to 16 bases. This CDR3 region has 15 residues. TCRdb's copy holds only in-frame clones and misses some; the assay was immunoSEQ multiplex PCR. The repertoire holds 40,000 to 55,000 clones, with 90% as singletons. Here the sequenced sample was peripheral blood, taken in the second trimester of pregnancy. The rearrangement joins TRBV19 to TRBJ2-7, with a possible D match to TRBD2 (6 bases). This TCR came from a female donor in good health, enrolled as a control in a pregnancy study. CDR3 in amino acids: CASSIVRGAGGEQYF. The CDR3 nucleotides read TGTGCCAGTAGTATAGTACGAGGGGCCGGGGGCGAGCAGTACTTC.